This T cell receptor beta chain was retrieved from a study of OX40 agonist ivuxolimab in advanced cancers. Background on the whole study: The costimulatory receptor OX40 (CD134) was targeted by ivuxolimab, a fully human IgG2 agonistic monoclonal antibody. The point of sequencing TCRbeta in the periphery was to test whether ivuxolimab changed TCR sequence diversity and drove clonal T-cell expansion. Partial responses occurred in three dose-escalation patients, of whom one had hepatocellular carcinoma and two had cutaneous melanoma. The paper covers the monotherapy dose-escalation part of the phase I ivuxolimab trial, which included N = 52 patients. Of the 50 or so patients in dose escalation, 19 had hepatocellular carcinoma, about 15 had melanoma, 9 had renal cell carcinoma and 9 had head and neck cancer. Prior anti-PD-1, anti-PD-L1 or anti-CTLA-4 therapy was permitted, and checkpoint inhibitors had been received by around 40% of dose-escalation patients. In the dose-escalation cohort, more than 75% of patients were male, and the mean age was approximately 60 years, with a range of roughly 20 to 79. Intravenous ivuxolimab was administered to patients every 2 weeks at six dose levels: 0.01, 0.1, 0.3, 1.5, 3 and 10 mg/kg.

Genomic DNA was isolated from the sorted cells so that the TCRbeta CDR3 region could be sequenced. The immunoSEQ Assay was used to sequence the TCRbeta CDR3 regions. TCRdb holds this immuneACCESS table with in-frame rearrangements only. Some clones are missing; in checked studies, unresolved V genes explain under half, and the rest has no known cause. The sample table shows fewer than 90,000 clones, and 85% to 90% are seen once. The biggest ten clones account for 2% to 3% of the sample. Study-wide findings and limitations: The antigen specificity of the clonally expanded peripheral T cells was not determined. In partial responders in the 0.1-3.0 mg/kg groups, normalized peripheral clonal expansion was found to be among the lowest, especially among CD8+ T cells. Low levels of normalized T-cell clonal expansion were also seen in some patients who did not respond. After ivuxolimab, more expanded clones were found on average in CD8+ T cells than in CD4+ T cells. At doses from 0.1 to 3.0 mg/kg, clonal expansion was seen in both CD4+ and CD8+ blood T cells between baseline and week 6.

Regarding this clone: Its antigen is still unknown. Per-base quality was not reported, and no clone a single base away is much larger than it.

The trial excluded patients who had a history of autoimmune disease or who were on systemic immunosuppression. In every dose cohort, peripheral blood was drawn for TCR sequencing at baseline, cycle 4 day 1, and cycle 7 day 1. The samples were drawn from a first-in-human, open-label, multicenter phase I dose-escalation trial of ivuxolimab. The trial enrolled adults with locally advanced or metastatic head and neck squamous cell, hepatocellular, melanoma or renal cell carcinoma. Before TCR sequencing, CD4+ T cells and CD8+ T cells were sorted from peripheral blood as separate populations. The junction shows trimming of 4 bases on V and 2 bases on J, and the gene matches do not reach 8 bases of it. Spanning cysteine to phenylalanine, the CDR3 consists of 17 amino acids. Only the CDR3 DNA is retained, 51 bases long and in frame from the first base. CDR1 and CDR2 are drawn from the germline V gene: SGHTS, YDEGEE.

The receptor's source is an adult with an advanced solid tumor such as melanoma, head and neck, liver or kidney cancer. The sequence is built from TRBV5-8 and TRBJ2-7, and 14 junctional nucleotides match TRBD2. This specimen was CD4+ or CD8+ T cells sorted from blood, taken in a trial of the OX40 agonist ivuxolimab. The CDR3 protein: CASSRGTSGGPTYEQYF. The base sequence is TGTGCCAGCAGCCGGGGGACTAGCGGGGGCCCAACCTACGAGCAGTACTTC.